This T cell receptor beta chain was identified during a study of blood T cell repertoires in COVID-19. Study in general: COVID-19 samples from acute and convalescent phases originated in the United States, Italy and Spain. The cDNA or gDNA used as material had been derived from T cells, B-cell-depleted T cells, or PBMCs.

Trimming stripped 4 bases from V and 0 bases from J, with 16 bases between. The CDR3 totals 17 residues. Looked up from germline, CDR1 is MNHNS and CDR2 is SASEGT. Authors' data handling: How many nucleated cells were present was estimated from reference gene primer amplification. The protocol was immunoSEQ multiplex PCR, while the TCRdb copy is restricted to in-frame clones and leaves out a portion. V, J and clone size are those of that table, while D and trimming were read from the DNA. The sample consists of around 170,000 clones, more than 65% of them appearing once. The chain combines TRBV6-1 with TRBJ2-4; D is perhaps TRBD1 (5 bases). What was sequenced was peripheral blood. The TCR comes from a woman older than 75 with acute or convalescent COVID-19. CDR3 region: CASSGPGSQTAKNIQYF. CDR3 nucleotides: TGTGCCAGCAGTGGACCAGGGTCCCAAACAGCCAAAAACATTCAGTACTTC.